The 29 T cell receptor beta chains below all came from one sample that was sequenced in a study of shared clonotypes between healthy human individuals. The repertoire was sequenced with immunoSEQ multiplex PCR; TCRdb's copy has only in-frame clones and lacks some. The sample holds 300,000 to 400,000 clones, around 70% seen once. The sample was memory CD4+ T cells sorted from blood. Subset defined: CD45RA-negative fraction. The receptors shown here come from a man younger than 45 in good health.

The chain employs TRBV7-6 and TRBJ2-1; D is uncertain. CDR1 is SGHVS, CDR2 FNYEAQ, per germline. The CDR3 has 15 residues. Trimming cost V 1 base and J 0 bases, with 7 bases left between them. Written as DNA, the CDR3 is TGTGCCAGCAGCTTAGACCCCGACTCCTACAATGAGCAGTTCTTC. Residues: CASSLDPDSYNEQFF.

The V call is TRBV19, the J call TRBJ2-7; D remains unclear. The CDR3 is made up of 11 amino acids. The V end was cut by 7 bases, the J end by 6 bases, with 10 bases between. The V gene's germline CDR1 is LNHDA and CDR2 SQIVND (reference sequence). DNA for the CDR3: TGTGCCAGTACCAATGACGCCGAGCAGTACTTC. Protein product: CASTNDAEQYF.

This clone is a singleton in its sample. This sequence joins TRBV30 and TRBJ2-2; 13 bases are shared with TRBD2. The germline V gene encodes CDR1 GTSNPN and CDR2 SVGIG (reference sequence). Unmatched junction bases numbered 10, after V lost 2 bases and J lost 4 bases. The CDR3 is 18 residues long. CDR3 DNA sequence: TGTGCCTGGAGTCCCGGGACTAGCGGGATAGGGCGCACCGGGGAGCTGTTTTTT. Residues: CAWSPGTSGIGRTGELFF.

Written as DNA, the CDR3 is TGTGCCAGCAGCTTACATCCCGGGGCTCCTGGAAACACCATATATTTT. Translating it yields CASSLHPGAPGNTIYF. This sequence joins TRBV7-6 and TRBJ1-3; tentatively, D is TRBD1 (5 bases). The CDR3 extends over 16 amino acids. Germline assignment: CDR1 SGHVS and CDR2 FNYEAQ. The V and J ends lost 2 bases and 2 bases respectively, with 13 bases between them.

The count of this clone is one. The V call is TRBV11-2, the J call TRBJ2-2; D ambiguous. The V end was cut by 4 bases, the J end by 5 bases, with 17 bases between. Germline assignment: CDR1 SGHAT and CDR2 FQNNGV. There are 16 residues in the CDR3. The CDR3 DNA sequence: TGTGCCAGCAGCTCCCCTAGTATGGTAGGAACCGGGGAGCTGTTTTTT. Protein sequence: CASSSPSMVGTGELFF.

The chain couples TRBV28 to TRBJ2-2, with D perhaps assigned TRBD1 or TRBD2 (5 bases each). The CDR3 sequence is 15 residues long. Germline V lookup: CDR1 MDHEN, CDR2 SYDVKM. Trimming removed 6 bases at V and 1 base at J, with 12 bases between. The CDR3 coding sequence is TGTGCCAGCAGGTCCGGGACGGTGAACACCGGGGAGCTGTTTTTT. This gives the protein CASRSGTVNTGELFF.

This clone has only a few counts. The chain couples TRBV7-2 to TRBJ2-1; TRBD1 matches 8 bases. The V segment lost 0 bases and the J segment 15 bases; nucleotides outside the gene matches: 7. Looked up from germline, CDR1 is SGHTA and CDR2 is FQGNSA. The CDR3 covers 13 residues. The chain's CDR3 is CASSLALQGAPFF. In DNA form, the CDR3 reads TGTGCCAGCAGCTTAGCGCTCCAGGGGGCGCCGTTCTTC.

The chain recombines TRBV7-3 with TRBJ2-1; 8 bases fit TRBD2. This CDR3 comprises 17 residues. The V segment lost 4 bases and the J segment 0 bases; nucleotides outside the gene matches: 8. CDR1 and CDR2 from the germline V gene are SGHTA and FQGTGA. CDR3 region: CASSSPLGLDSYNEQFF. Written as DNA, the CDR3 is TGTGCCAGCAGCTCCCCGCTGGGACTAGACTCCTACAATGAGCAGTTCTTC.

This clone was found many times. Other nucleotide sequences in the sample specify the same CDR3. V gene TRBV10-3 combines with J gene TRBJ2-1; 9 nucleotides match TRBD2. Germline CDR1 and CDR2: ENHRY and SYGVKD. V gave up 6 bases and J gave up 0 bases; unmatched junction bases: 3. The CDR3 runs 15 residues. CDR3 DNA sequence: TGTGCCATCAGCGGTAGCGGGAGCTCCTACAATGAGCAGTTCTTC. It encodes CAISGSGSSYNEQFF.

The rearrangement uses TRBV28 and TRBJ2-7; 11 nucleotides match TRBD2. Trimming at V came to 2 bases and at J to 0 bases, leaving 15 bases not matched to a gene. This CDR3 is built from 20 residues. In germline, CDR1 is MDHEN, CDR2 SYDVKM. This CDR3 is CASSLGWSLAGGPSSYEQYF. Here the CDR3 DNA reads TGTGCCAGCAGTTTAGGATGGTCGCTAGCGGGAGGCCCCAGCTCCTACGAGCAGTACTTC.

The rearrangement links TRBV7-6 to TRBJ2-7; perhaps TRBD2 as D (7 bases). Between the trimmed V and J ends, which lost 1 base and 8 bases, there was a span of 21 bases. There are 16 residues in the CDR3. Germline values: CDR1 SGHVS, CDR2 FNYEAQ. The CDR3 DNA follows: TGTGCCAGCAGCTTAGTCGGGGGGCCTACGGAGATTCAGCAGTACTTC. Its translation: CASSLVGGPTEIQQYF. Full variable domain (outside the CDR3, taken from reference TRBV7-6 and TRBJ2-7): GAGVSQSPRYKVTKRGQDVALRCDPISGHVSLYWYRQALGQGPEFLTYFNYEAQQDKSGLPNDRFSAERPEGSISTLTIQRTEQRDSAMYRCASSLVGGPTEIQQYFGPGTRLTVT.

The rearrangement links TRBV7-9 to TRBJ2-5; no firm D call. V gave up 1 base and J gave up 3 bases, with 3 bases separating them. The CDR3 is 12 residues long. Germline V gene sequence: CDR1 SEHNR, CDR2 FQNEAQ (reference sequence). CDR3 sequence: CASSLVEETQYF. DNA for the CDR3: TGTGCCAGCAGCTTAGTGGAAGAGACCCAGTACTTC.

The chain uses TRBV14 and TRBJ1-3; D unresolved. CDR1 is SGHDN and CDR2 is FVKESK in the germline V gene. The CDR3 loop spans 13 amino acids. V lost 6 bases to trimming and J lost 0 bases, with 6 bases between them. The CDR3 nucleotides are TGTGCCAGCAGATGGGGCTCTGGAAACACCATATATTTT. The encoded protein is CASRWGSGNTIYF. Based on the CDR3 plus reference TRBV14 and TRBJ1-3, the full variable domain is EAGVTQFPSHSVIEKGQTVTLRCDPISGHDNLYWYRRVMGKEIKFLLHFVKESKQDESGMPNNRFLAERTGGTYSTLKVQPAELEDSGVYFCASRWGSGNTIYFGEGSWLTVV.

The chain carries TRBV5-6 and TRBJ2-1; 8 bases agree with TRBD1. This CDR3 is built from 15 residues. The ends lost 2 bases at V and 9 bases at J; junction bases unmatched: 10. Germline V gene lookup returns CDR1 SGHDT and CDR2 YYEEEE. This CDR3 is CASSLRGRGRTEQFF. The CDR3, as DNA: TGTGCCAGCAGCTTAAGAGGCAGGGGGCGTACTGAGCAGTTCTTC.

This sequence joins TRBV5-1 and TRBJ1-1; D gene ambiguous. The V end lost 2 bases, the J end lost 7 bases, and 9 bases lay between the germline ends. The CDR3 runs to 12 residues. Germline V gene data show CDR1 as SGHRS and CDR2 as YFSETQ. The CDR3 sequence: CASSLERGEAFF. As DNA, the CDR3 is TGCGCCAGCAGCTTAGAGCGGGGTGAAGCTTTCTTT. Combining the CDR3 with reference TRBV5-1 and TRBJ1-1 gives the whole variable domain KAGVTQTPRYLIKTRGQQVTLSCSPISGHRSVSWYQQTPGQGLQFLFEYFSETQRNKGNFPGRFSGRQFSNSRSEMNVSTLELGDSALYLCASSLERGEAFFGQGTRLTVV.

This chain links TRBV5-1 with TRBJ1-5; perhaps TRBD1 as D (6 bases). V gave up 0 bases and J gave up 8 bases, with 12 bases separating them. In germline, CDR1 is SGHRS, CDR2 YFSETQ. This CDR3 has 14 amino acids. CDR3 in amino acids: CASSLVGGEEPQHF. The CDR3 DNA reads as TGCGCCAGCAGCTTGGTGGGGGGCGAGGAGCCCCAGCATTTT.

The chain has TRBV9 and TRBJ1-1; D unclear. Per germline, CDR1 SGDLS and CDR2 YYNGEE. The length of the CDR3 is 14 residues. V gave up 3 bases and J gave up 1 base, with 10 bases separating them. CDR3 DNA sequence: TGTGCCAGCAGCGGACTAGACCCGAACACTGAAGCTTTCTTT. Translated, it gives CASSGLDPNTEAFF.

CDR3 DNA: TGTGCCAGCAGTGAAGGAGTGAGCAGAGTTCAGCCCCAGCATTTT. Protein: CASSEGVSRVQPQHF. The chain has TRBV2 and TRBJ1-5, with D hard to call. Trimming stripped 1 base from V and 6 bases from J, with 13 bases between. Per germline, CDR1 SNHLY and CDR2 FYNNEI. The CDR3 sequence is 15 residues long.

This rearrangement joins TRBV9 to TRBJ2-1; possibly TRBD2 for D (6 bases). The germline V gene has CDR1 SGDLS and CDR2 YYNGEE. V lost 0 bases, J lost 7 bases, and 17 bases lay in between. This CDR3 has 16 amino acids. This CDR3 reads CASSVGTGRRGNEQFF. CDR3 DNA sequence: TGTGCCAGCAGCGTAGGCACGGGACGTCGGGGGAATGAGCAGTTCTTC.

The V and J genes are TRBV11-2 and TRBJ1-4; 9 bases align to TRBD1. Germline CDR1 SGHAT, CDR2 FQNNGV. This CDR3 is 14 amino acids long. Trimming at V came to 5 bases and at J to 5 bases, leaving 3 bases not matched to a gene. The CDR3 region is CASSRDRVNEKLFF. CDR3 in DNA: TGTGCCAGCAGCCGGGACAGGGTGAATGAAAAACTGTTTTTT.

The chain carries TRBV7-2 and TRBJ2-5; 9 bases are shared with TRBD1. Looked up from germline, CDR1 is SGHTA and CDR2 is FQGNSA. V gave up 4 bases and J gave up 4 bases; unmatched junction bases: 10. The CDR3 consists of 16 residues. The DNA for the CDR3 is TGTGCCAGCAGCTACCAAGGGACAGGGCCTATAGAGACCCAGTACTTC. Protein: CASSYQGTGPIETQYF. The complete variable domain, with remaining parts taken from reference TRBV7-2 and TRBJ2-5, reads GAGVSQSPSNKVTEKGKDVELRCDPISGHTALYWYRQSLGQGLEFLIYFQGNSAPDKSGLPSDRFSAERTGGSVSTLTIQRTQQEDSAVYLCASSYQGTGPIETQYFGPGTRLLVL.

The gene calls are TRBV7-9 and TRBJ2-5; 7 nucleotides agree with TRBD2. There are 16 residues in the CDR3. V shed 5 bases and J 2 bases; nucleotides not matched to a gene: 11. Germline V gives CDR1 SEHNR, CDR2 FQNEAQ (reference sequence). CDR3 protein: CASSLDRGGWQETQYF. CDR3 in DNA: TGTGCCAGCAGCCTCGATCGGGGAGGGTGGCAAGAGACCCAGTACTTC.

The gene calls are TRBV27 and TRBJ1-1, with D hard to call. Germline V CDR1 and CDR2: MNHEY, SMNVEV (reference sequence). The CDR3 loop spans 14 amino acids. The V end was cut by 4 bases, the J end by 2 bases, with 11 bases between. The CDR3 DNA sequence: TGTGCCAGCAGTTCTAACCTGGCCAACACTGAAGCTTTCTTT. This sequence encodes CASSSNLANTEAFF.

V and J are TRBV5-1 and TRBJ2-3, with D perhaps TRBD2 (6 bases). The length of the CDR3 is 14 residues. Germline CDR1 SGHRS, CDR2 YFSETQ. V dropped 5 bases and J dropped 4 bases, with 14 bases sitting between them. CDR3 residues: CASSVSGVSDTQYF. CDR3 nucleotide sequence: TGCGCCAGCAGTGTGTCGGGAGTGTCAGATACGCAGTATTTT. Full variable domain (remainder filled in from reference TRBV5-1 and TRBJ2-3): KAGVTQTPRYLIKTRGQQVTLSCSPISGHRSVSWYQQTPGQGLQFLFEYFSETQRNKGNFPGRFSGRQFSNSRSEMNVSTLELGDSALYLCASSVSGVSDTQYFGPGTRLTVL.

The CDR3 loop reads CASSVNPRGEKLFF. For the CDR3, the DNA is TGTGCCAGCAGTGTGAACCCGAGGGGGGAAAAACTGTTTTTT. This chain connects TRBV28 to TRBJ1-4; a possible D gene is TRBD1 (6 bases). Germline CDR1 is MDHEN and CDR2 is SYDVKM. This CDR3 region has 14 residues. The germline V and J ends were trimmed by 5 bases and 8 bases, with 15 bases remaining between them.

V and J are TRBV10-2 and TRBJ2-3; 12 nucleotides align to TRBD1. In germline, CDR1 is WSHSY, CDR2 SAAADI. The CDR3 extends over 13 amino acids. The ends lost 8 bases at V and 6 bases at J; junction bases unmatched: 3. CDR3 nucleotide sequence: TGCGCCAGCCGGGACAGGGGGCCTGATACGCAGTATTTT. Translated, it gives CASRDRGPDTQYF.

About this clone: Other DNA sequences from this sample encode an identical CDR3 as well. The genes are TRBV6-6 and TRBJ2-7; D uncertain. V was pared by 8 bases and J by 1 base, with 6 bases between. This CDR3 is 11 amino acids long. Germline lookup yields CDR1 MNHNY and CDR2 SVGAGI (reference sequence). CDR3 region: CASRLSYEQYF. The CDR3, as DNA: TGTGCCAGCCGGTTGTCCTACGAGCAGTACTTC.

The chain joins TRBV11-2 to TRBJ2-3, with D hard to call. Germline CDR1 and CDR2: SGHAT and FQNNGV. Between the trimmed V and J ends, which lost 3 bases and 5 bases, there was a span of 15 bases. CDR3 length: 15 residues. The DNA of the CDR3 is TGTGCCAGCAGCTTGGATCGAGGACCGGGAGATACGCAGTATTTT. It codes for CASSLDRGPGDTQYF.

The rearrangement uses TRBV5-1 and TRBJ1-1, with a possible D match to TRBD1 (6 bases). V lost 6 bases, J lost 0 bases, and 18 bases lay in between. Germline V gene data show CDR1 as SGHRS and CDR2 as YFSETQ. This CDR3 has 16 amino acids. The CDR3 spells CASKGGQGYMNTEAFF. CDR3 coding DNA: TGCGCCAGCAAAGGGGGGCAGGGATACATGAACACTGAAGCTTTCTTT. The variable domain in full, with the rest retrieved from reference TRBV5-1 and TRBJ1-1, is KAGVTQTPRYLIKTRGQQVTLSCSPISGHRSVSWYQQTPGQGLQFLFEYFSETQRNKGNFPGRFSGRQFSNSRSEMNVSTLELGDSALYLCASKGGQGYMNTEAFFGQGTRLTVV.